Ten or more counts support the clone carrying this T cell receptor (beta chain). Sample time point: newly diagnosed GD, antithyroid drugs for less than 3 months. Making the TCR library involved RNA that had been extracted from PBMCs. There are 13 residues in the CDR3. The germline CDR1 and CDR2 sequences are GTSNPN and SVGIG (reference sequence). With 4 bases removed from V and 5 bases from J, the gap between germline ends came to 14 bases. For TCR beta, libraries came from iRepertoire HTBI primers and Arm-PCR of CDR3 regions. TCRdb re-called the multiplex PCR reads with MiXCR, one entry per CDR3 protein. The repertoire consists of about 320,000 distinct CDR3 sequences, with roughly 18% occurring once and the leading ten covering around 36%. The sample comes from a study of regulatory T cells in long-lasting Graves disease.

This chain links TRBV30 with TRBJ1-1; possible D gene TRBD1, 6 bases. This TCR was sampled from a female donor with Graves disease. The material sequenced was peripheral blood mononuclear cells (PBMCs), taken at new diagnosis, from a patient treated with antithyroid drugs. CDR3 DNA sequence: TGTGCCTGGATGACAGGCCCAGGGACTGAAGCTTTCTTT. This encodes CAWMTGPGTEAFF.